Listed below are T cell receptor beta chains from one sample, sequenced in a study of CD8 T cells in Susac syndrome. TCRdb processed the immunoSEQ multiplex PCR reads anew with MiXCR; each CDR3 protein has one entry. The profile shows fewer than 80,000 distinct CDR3 sequences, 90% to 95% of them singletons. The sample consisted of CD8+ T cells from PBMCs. These receptors all stem from a human donor with multiple sclerosis. The CDR3 runs from the conserved cysteine through the conserved F or W.

J gene: TRBJ1-2; V gene: TRBV29-1; CDR3 protein: CSVEDSRWGYTF
J gene: TRBJ2-1; V gene: TRBV12-3/TRBV12-4; CDR3 protein: CASSFGGVSSYNEQFF
J gene: TRBJ2-7; V gene: TRBV5-6; CDR3 protein: CASGTFGGSYEQYF
J gene: TRBJ1-4; V gene: TRBV28; CDR3 protein: CASSLQGEKLFF
J gene: TRBJ2-6; V gene: TRBV14; CDR3 protein: CASSLNAAYSGANVLTF
J gene: TRBJ2-7; V gene: TRBV6-5; CDR3 protein: CASRPRTGGYEQYF
J gene: TRBJ1-1; V gene: TRBV7-9; CDR3 protein: CASSSPGQTEAFF
J gene: TRBJ1-3; V gene: TRBV4-1; CDR3 protein: CASSQDPGPGNTIYF
J gene: TRBJ2-6; V gene: TRBV20-1; CDR3 protein: CSARVTAGGLGANVLTF
J gene: TRBJ2-5; V gene: TRBV20-1; CDR3 protein: CSGDLTSGFQETQYF
J gene: TRBJ1-2; V gene: TRBV20-1; CDR3 protein: CSARVVGQDYGYTF
J gene: TRBJ2-7; V gene: TRBV7-3; CDR3 protein: CASSKTRTHEQYF
J gene: TRBJ1-1; V gene: TRBV12-3/TRBV12-4; CDR3 protein: CASSLSPGLYTEAFF
J gene: TRBJ1-1; V gene: TRBV24-1; CDR3 protein: CATSDSRGGPDTEAFF
J gene: TRBJ1-2; V gene: TRBV28; CDR3 protein: CASSLGEGYTF
J gene: TRBJ2-5; V gene: TRBV24-1; CDR3 protein: CATSDRSGQETQYF
J gene: TRBJ2-7; V gene: TRBV27; CDR3 protein: CASSLSASGYEQYF
J gene: TRBJ1-2; V gene: TRBV28; CDR3 protein: CASWTGYGYTF
J gene: TRBJ2-5; V gene: TRBV12-3/TRBV12-4; CDR3 protein: CASSPGYGETQYF
J gene: TRBJ1-2; V gene: TRBV12-3/TRBV12-4; CDR3 protein: CASSSGTLDYGYTF
J gene: TRBJ2-1; V gene: TRBV5-4; CDR3 protein: CASKRPPYNEQFF
J gene: TRBJ1-1; V gene: TRBV25-1; CDR3 protein: CASSVAVWTEAFF
J gene: TRBJ2-7; V gene: TRBV20-1; CDR3 protein: CSARSVRETYEQYF
J gene: TRBJ2-7; V gene: TRBV7-9; CDR3 protein: CASSPTADSGRGTEPYF
J gene: TRBJ2-5; V gene: TRBV6-6; CDR3 protein: CASSRPSDRAGETQYF
J gene: TRBJ2-1; V gene: TRBV11-2; CDR3 protein: CASQGFREGDEQFF
J gene: TRBJ2-3; V gene: TRBV12-3/TRBV12-4; CDR3 protein: CASSATSDTDTQYF
J gene: TRBJ2-7; V gene: TRBV12-3/TRBV12-4; CDR3 protein: CASSFPSDEQYF
J gene: TRBJ2-7; V gene: TRBV4-1; CDR3 protein: CASSQDRSSGEGQYF
J gene: TRBJ2-3; V gene: TRBV9; CDR3 protein: CASSGDTQYF
J gene: TRBJ2-7; V gene: TRBV12-3/TRBV12-4; CDR3 protein: CASRGSYEQYF
J gene: TRBJ2-5; V gene: TRBV7-9; CDR3 protein: CASSLEPPGGSQETQYF
J gene: TRBJ2-7; V gene: TRBV28; CDR3 protein: CASSPLDRETYEQYF
J gene: TRBJ2-1; V gene: TRBV5-4; CDR3 protein: CASSLLGSGNEQFF
J gene: TRBJ2-1; V gene: TRBV29-1; CDR3 protein: CSVGTSGSSYNEQFF
J gene: TRBJ1-5; V gene: TRBV6-2/TRBV6-3; CDR3 protein: CASSYSREGEPQHF
J gene: TRBJ2-6; V gene: TRBV20-1; CDR3 protein: CSASAGNPSGANVLTF
J gene: TRBJ1-1; V gene: TRBV7-9; CDR3 protein: CASSPPLGIENTEAFF
J gene: TRBJ2-1; V gene: TRBV7-2; CDR3 protein: CASSTSGGAPEQFF
J gene: TRBJ2-3; V gene: TRBV3-1; CDR3 protein: CASSQGSSGDPDTQYF
J gene: TRBJ1-2; V gene: TRBV5-1; CDR3 protein: CASSLQGFVLLDYGYTF
J gene: TRBJ2-7; V gene: TRBV7-9; CDR3 protein: CASSPAGSWEQYF
J gene: TRBJ2-4; V gene: TRBV5-6; CDR3 protein: CASSLGVRENIQYF
J gene: TRBJ1-2; V gene: TRBV27; CDR3 protein: CASSLSGTGGYGYTF
J gene: TRBJ2-1; V gene: TRBV7-9; CDR3 protein: CASSLPHPKREGNNEQFF